This TCR beta chain was profiled in a study of blood T cell repertoires in COVID-19. As processed by the authors: Scientists estimated how many nucleated cells there were by amplifying reference gene primers. Libraries were prepared by immunoSEQ multiplex PCR; TCRdb keeps only in-frame clonotypes and omits some of them. For V, J and clone size, that table is used; D and trimming come from the DNA. The sample comprises approximately 470,000 clones, 87% of which are singletons, and 0.7% rests with the top ten. Researchers sorted participants into cohorts using their self-reported clinical history. Each recovered donor of Cohort 3 presented with two negative PCRs, clearance, or symptom resolution. This clone showed up just once. Between the trimmed V and J ends, which lost 5 bases and 5 bases, there was a span of 18 bases. The CDR3 is 15 amino acids. Germline V CDR1 and CDR2: LGHNT, FRNRAP.

V gene TRBV12-5 combines with J gene TRBJ1-2; tentatively, D is TRBD1 (6 bases). This clonotype was sampled from a woman aged 18-29 years who had recovered from COVID-19. Sequencing was done on a sample of PBMCs or T cells enriched from blood (not recorded which). The CDR3 sequence is CASGLTPTGSYGYTF. As DNA, the CDR3 is TGTGCTAGTGGTCTGACCCCGACAGGAAGTTATGGCTACACCTTC. The whole variable domain, remainder taken from reference TRBV12-5 and TRBJ1-2, is DARVTQTPRHKVTEMGQEVTMRCQPILGHNTVFWYRQTMMQGLELLAYFRNRAPLDDSGMPKDRFSAEMPDATLATLKIQPSEPRDSAVYFCASGLTPTGSYGYTFGSGTRLTVV.